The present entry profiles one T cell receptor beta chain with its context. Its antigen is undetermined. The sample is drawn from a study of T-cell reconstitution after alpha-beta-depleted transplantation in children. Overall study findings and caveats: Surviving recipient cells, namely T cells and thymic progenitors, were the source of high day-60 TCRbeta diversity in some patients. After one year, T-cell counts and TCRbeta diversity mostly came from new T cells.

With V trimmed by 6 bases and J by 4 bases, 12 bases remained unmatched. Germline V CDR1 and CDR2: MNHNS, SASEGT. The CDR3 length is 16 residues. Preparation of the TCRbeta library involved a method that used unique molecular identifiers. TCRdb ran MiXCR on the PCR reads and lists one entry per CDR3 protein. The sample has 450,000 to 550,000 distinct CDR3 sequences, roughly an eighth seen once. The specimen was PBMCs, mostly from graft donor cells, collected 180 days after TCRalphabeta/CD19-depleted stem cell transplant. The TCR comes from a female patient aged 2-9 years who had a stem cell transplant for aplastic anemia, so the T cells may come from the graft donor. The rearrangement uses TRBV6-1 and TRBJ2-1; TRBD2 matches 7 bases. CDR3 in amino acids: CASRPGTISPYNEQFF. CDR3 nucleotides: TGTGCCAGCAGACCTGGGACTATCTCGCCTTACAATGAGCAGTTCTTC.